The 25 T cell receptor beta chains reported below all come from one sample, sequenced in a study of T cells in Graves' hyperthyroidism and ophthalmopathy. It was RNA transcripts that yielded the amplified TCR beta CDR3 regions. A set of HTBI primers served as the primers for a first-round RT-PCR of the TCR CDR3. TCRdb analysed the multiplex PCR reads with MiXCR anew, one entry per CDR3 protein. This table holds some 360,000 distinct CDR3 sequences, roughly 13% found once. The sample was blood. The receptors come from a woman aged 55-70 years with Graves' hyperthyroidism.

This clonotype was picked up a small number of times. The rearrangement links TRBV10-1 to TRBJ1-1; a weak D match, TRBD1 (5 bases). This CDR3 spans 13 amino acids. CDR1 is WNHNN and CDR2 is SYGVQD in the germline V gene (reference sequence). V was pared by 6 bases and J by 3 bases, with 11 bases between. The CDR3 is CASSRGMDTEAFF. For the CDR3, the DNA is TGCGCCAGCAGCCGGGGGATGGACACTGAAGCTTTCTTT.

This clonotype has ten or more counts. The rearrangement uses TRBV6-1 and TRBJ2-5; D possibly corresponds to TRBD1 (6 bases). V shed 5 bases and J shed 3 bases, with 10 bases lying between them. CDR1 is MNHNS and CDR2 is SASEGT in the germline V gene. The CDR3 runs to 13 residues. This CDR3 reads CASSWTVEETQYF. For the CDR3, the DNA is TGTGCCAGCAGTTGGACAGTTGAAGAGACCCAGTACTTC.

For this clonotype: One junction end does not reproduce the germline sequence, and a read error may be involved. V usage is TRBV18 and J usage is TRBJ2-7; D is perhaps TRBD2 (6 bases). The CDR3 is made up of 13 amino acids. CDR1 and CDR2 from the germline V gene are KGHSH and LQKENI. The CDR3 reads CASSPGAGYERYF. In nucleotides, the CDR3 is TGTGCCAGCTCACCAGGGGCGGGATACGAGCGGTACTTC.

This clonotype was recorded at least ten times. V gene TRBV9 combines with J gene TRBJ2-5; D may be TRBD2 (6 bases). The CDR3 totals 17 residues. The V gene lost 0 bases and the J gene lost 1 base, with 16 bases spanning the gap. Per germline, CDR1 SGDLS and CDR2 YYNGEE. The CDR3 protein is CASSVGAAGSSQETQYF. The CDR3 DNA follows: TGTGCCAGCAGCGTAGGGGCTGCCGGGAGCAGCCAAGAGACCCAGTACTTC.

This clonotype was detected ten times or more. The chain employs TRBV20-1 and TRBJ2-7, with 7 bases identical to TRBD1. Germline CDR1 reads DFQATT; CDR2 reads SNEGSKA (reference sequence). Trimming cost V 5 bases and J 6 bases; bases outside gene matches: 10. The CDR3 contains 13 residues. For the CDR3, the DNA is TGCAGTGCTGGGGACAGCCTATCGGCCGAGCAGTACTTC. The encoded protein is CSAGDSLSAEQYF.

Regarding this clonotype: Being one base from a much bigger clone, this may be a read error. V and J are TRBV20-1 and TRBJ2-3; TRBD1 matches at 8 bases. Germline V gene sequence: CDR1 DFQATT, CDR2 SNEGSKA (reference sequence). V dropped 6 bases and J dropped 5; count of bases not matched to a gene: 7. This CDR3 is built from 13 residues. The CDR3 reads CSASDRVIDTQYF. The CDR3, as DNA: TGCAGTGCCTCGGACAGGGTGATAGATACGCAGTATTTT.

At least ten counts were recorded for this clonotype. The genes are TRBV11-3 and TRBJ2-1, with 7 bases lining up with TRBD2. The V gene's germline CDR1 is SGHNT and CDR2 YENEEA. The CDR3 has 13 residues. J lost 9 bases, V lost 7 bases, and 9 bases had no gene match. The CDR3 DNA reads TGTGCCAGCACCGAGAGGGAGGGCGGTGAGCAGTTCTTC. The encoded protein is CASTEREGGEQFF.

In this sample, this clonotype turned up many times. The CDR3 here is CASSLMSYNEQFF. The DNA of the CDR3 is TGTGCCAGCAGCTTAATGTCCTACAATGAGCAGTTCTTC. V is TRBV7-9 and J is TRBJ2-1; unclear D gene. V lost 2 bases, J lost 1 base, and 3 bases lay in between. The germline V gene has CDR1 SEHNR and CDR2 FQNEAQ (reference sequence). The CDR3 totals 13 residues.

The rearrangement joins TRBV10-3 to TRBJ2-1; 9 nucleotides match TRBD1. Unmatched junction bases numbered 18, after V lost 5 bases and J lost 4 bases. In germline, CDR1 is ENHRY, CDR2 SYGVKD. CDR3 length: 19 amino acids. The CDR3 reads CAISRRDREWGGLYNEQFF. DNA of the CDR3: TGTGCCATCAGTCGCCGGGACAGGGAGTGGGGCGGGTTGTACAATGAGCAGTTCTTC.

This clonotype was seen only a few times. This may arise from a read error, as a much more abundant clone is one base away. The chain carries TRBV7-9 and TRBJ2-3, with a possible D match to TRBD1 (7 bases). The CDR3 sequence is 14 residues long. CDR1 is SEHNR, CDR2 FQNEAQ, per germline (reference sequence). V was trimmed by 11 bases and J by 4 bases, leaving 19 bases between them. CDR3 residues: CASGWQGEADTQYF. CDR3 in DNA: TGTGCCTCCGGATGGCAGGGGGAGGCAGATACGCAGTATTTT.

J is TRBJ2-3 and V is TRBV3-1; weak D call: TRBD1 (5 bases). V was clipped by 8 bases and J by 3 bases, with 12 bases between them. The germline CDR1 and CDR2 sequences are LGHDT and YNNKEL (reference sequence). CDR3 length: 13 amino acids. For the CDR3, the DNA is TGTGCCAGCGGACCAGGGCGGACAGATACGCAGTATTTT. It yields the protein CASGPGRTDTQYF.

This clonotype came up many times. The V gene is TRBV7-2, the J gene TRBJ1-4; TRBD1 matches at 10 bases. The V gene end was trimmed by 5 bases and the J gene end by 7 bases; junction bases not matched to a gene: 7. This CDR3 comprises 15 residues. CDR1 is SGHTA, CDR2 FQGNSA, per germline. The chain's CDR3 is CASSPRQGAGEKLFF. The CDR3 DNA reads TGTGCCAGCAGCCCTAGACAGGGGGCTGGTGAAAAACTGTTTTTT.

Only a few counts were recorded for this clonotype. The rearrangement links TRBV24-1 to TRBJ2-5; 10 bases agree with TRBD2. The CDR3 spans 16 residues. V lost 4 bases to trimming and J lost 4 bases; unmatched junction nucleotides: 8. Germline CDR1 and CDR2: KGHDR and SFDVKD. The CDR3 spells CATSDPGLAGVETQYF. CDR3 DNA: TGTGCCACCAGTGACCCCGGGCTAGCGGGAGTAGAGACCCAGTACTTC.

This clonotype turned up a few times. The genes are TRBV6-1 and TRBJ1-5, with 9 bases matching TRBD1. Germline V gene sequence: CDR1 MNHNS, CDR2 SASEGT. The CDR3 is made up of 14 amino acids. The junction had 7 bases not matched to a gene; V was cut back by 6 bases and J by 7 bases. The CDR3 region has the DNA TGTGCCAGCAGCCCTGGGACAGGGCGCCAGCCCCAGCATTTT. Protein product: CASSPGTGRQPQHF.

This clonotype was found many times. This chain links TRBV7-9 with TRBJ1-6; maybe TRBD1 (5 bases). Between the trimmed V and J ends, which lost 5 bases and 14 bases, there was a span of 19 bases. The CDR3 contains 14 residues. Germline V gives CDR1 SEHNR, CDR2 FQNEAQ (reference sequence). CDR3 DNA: TGTGCCAGCAGCCCCGGGACGGAGGATCCATCCCTCCACTTT. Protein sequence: CASSPGTEDPSLHF. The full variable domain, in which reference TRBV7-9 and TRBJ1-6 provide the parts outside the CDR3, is DTGVSQNPRHKITKRGQNVTFRCDPISEHNRLYWYRQTLGQGPEFLTYFQNEAQLEKSRLLSDRFSAERPKGSFSTLEIQRTEQGDSAMYLCASSPGTEDPSLHFGNGTRLTVT.

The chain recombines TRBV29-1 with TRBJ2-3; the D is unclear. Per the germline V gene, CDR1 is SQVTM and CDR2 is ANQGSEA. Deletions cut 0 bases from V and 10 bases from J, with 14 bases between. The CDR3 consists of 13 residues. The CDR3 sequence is CSVEDRRTAAQYF. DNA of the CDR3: TGCAGCGTTGAAGATCGAAGGACCGCTGCGCAGTATTTT.

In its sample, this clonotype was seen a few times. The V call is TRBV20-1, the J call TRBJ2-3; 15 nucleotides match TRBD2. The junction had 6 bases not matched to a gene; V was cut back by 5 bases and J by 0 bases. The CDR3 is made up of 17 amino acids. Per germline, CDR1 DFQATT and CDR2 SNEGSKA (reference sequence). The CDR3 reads CSAVPGLAGGSTDTQYF. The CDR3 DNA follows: TGCAGTGCTGTACCGGGACTAGCGGGAGGAAGCACAGATACGCAGTATTTT.

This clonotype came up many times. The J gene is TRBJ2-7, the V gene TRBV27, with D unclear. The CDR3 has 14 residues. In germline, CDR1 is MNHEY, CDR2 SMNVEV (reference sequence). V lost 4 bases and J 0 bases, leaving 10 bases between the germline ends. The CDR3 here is CASSSQISSYEQYF. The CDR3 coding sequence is TGTGCCAGCAGTTCCCAGATTAGCTCCTACGAGCAGTACTTC.

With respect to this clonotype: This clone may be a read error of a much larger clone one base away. As DNA, the CDR3 is TGTGCCAGCAGTCCGGACAGGACCCTAGCCAAAAGCATTCAGTACTTC. Residues: CASSPDRTLAKSIQYF. V is TRBV12-3 or TRBV12-4 and J is TRBJ2-4; 7 bases agree with TRBD1. The length of the CDR3 is 16 residues.

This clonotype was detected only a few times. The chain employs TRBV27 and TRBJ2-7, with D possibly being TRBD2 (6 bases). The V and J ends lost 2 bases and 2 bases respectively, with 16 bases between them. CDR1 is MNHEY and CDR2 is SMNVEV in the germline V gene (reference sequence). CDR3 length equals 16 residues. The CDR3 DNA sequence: TGTGCCAGCAGTTTAGGAGCGGGCGGGGCCACCTACGAGCAGTACTTC. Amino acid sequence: CASSLGAGGATYEQYF.

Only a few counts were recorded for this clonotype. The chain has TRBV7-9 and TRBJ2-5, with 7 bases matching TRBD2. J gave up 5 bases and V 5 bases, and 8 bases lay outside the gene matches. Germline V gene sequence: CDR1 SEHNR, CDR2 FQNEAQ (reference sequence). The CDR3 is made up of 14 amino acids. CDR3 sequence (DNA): TGTGCCAGCAGCCGTTGGGGGGGGACGGAGACCCAGTACTTC. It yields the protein CASSRWGGTETQYF.

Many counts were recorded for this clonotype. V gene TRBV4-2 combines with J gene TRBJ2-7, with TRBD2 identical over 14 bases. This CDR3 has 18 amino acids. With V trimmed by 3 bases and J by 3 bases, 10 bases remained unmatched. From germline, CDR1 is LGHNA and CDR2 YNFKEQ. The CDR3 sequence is CASSQGRGLAGEDYEQYF. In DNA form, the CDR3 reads TGTGCCAGCAGCCAGGGGAGGGGACTAGCGGGAGAAGACTACGAGCAGTACTTC.

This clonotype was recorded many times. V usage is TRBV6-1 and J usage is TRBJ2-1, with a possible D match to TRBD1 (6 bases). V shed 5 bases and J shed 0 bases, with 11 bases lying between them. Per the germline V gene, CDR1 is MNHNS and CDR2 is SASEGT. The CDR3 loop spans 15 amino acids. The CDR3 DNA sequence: TGTGCCAGCAGTCTCCAGGGACACTCCTACAATGAGCAGTTCTTC. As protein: CASSLQGHSYNEQFF.

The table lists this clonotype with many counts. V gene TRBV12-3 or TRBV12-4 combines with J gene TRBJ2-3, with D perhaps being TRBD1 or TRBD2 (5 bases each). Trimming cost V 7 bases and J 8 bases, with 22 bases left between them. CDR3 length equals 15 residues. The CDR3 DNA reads TGTGCCAGCAATCTACACCGGGACCTCGTGGGTACGCAGTATTTT. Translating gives CASNLHRDLVGTQYF.

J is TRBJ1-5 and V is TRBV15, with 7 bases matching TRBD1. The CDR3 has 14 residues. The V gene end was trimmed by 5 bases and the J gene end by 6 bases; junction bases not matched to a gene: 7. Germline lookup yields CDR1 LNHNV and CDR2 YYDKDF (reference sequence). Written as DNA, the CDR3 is TGTGCCACCAGCCCCCGGACAGGACCTCAGCCCCAGCATTTT. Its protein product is CATSPRTGPQPQHF. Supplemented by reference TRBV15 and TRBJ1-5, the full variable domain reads DAMVIQNPRYQVTQFGKPVTLSCSQTLNHNVMYWYQQKSSQAPKLLFHYYDKDFNNEADTPDNFQSRRPNTSFCFLDIRSPGLGDTAMYLCATSPRTGPQPQHFGDGTRLSIL.